A selection of T cell receptor beta chains follows, all from one sample in a study of OX40 agonist ivuxolimab in advanced cancers. Sequenced by immunoSEQ multiplex PCR; TCRdb stores in-frame clones only, minus some. Here the sample spans tens of thousands of clones, approximately 83% being singletons. The sample in question was CD4+ or CD8+ T cells sorted from blood, obtained in a trial of the OX40 agonist ivuxolimab. These TCRs come from an adult with an advanced solid tumor such as melanoma, head and neck, liver or kidney cancer. Both conserved end residues are part of each CDR3. Fields, in order: clone size, D gene, V gene, J gene, CDR3 protein, CDR3 DNA. A D gene is named only where the DNA matches it firmly. Not every row has a clone size; where given, it reads once, few, many or a size class.

abundance: NA; d_gene: NA; v_gene: TRBV4-1; j_gene: TRBJ1-5; CDR3aa: CASSQEFWGNNQPQHF; CDR3nt: TGCGCCAGCAGCCAAGAATTTTGGGGGAACAATCAGCCCCAGCATTTT
abundance: NA; d_gene: NA; v_gene: TRBV27; j_gene: TRBJ2-3; CDR3aa: CASRAGGARGTDTQYF; CDR3nt: TGTGCCAGCAGAGCTGGGGGGGCGCGGGGCACAGATACGCAGTATTTT
abundance: medium-sized; d_gene: TRBD1; v_gene: TRBV7-9; j_gene: TRBJ2-7; CDR3aa: CASSASGGSGSYEQYF; CDR3nt: TGTGCCAGCAGCGCGTCAGGGGGCTCAGGCTCCTACGAGCAGTACTTC
abundance: once; d_gene: TRBD1; v_gene: TRBV27; j_gene: TRBJ2-2; CDR3aa: CATLDRGGTGELFF; CDR3nt: TGTGCCACCTTGGACAGGGGAGGAACCGGGGAGCTGTTTTTT
abundance: NA; d_gene: TRBD2; v_gene: TRBV5-1; j_gene: TRBJ2-2; CDR3aa: CASGFKTSGAGELFF; CDR3nt: TGCGCCAGCGGCTTTAAAACTAGCGGGGCTGGGGAGCTGTTTTTT
abundance: NA; d_gene: TRBD1; v_gene: TRBV18; j_gene: TRBJ1-6; CDR3aa: CASSRGQGSSYNSPLHF; CDR3nt: TGTGCCAGCTCACGGGGACAGGGGAGCTCCTATAATTCACCCCTCCACTTT
abundance: NA; d_gene: NA; v_gene: TRBV2; j_gene: TRBJ2-5; CDR3aa: CASSGTRQETQYF; CDR3nt: TGTGCCAGCAGTGGGACTCGCCAAGAGACCCAGTACTTC
abundance: NA; d_gene: NA; v_gene: TRBV6-1; j_gene: TRBJ2-7; CDR3aa: CASSVTAYEQYF; CDR3nt: TGTGCCAGCAGTGTCACAGCCTACGAGCAGTACTTC
abundance: NA; d_gene: NA; v_gene: TRBV19; j_gene: TRBJ2-2; CDR3aa: CASSMGLGAGELFF; CDR3nt: TGTGCCAGTAGTATGGGTTTAGGTGCTGGAGAGCTGTTTTTT
abundance: once; d_gene: NA; v_gene: TRBV2; j_gene: TRBJ1-2; CDR3aa: CASKGGFGYTF; CDR3nt: TGTGCCAGCAAAGGGGGTTTTGGCTACACCTTC
abundance: once; d_gene: TRBD1; v_gene: TRBV9; j_gene: TRBJ1-2; CDR3aa: CASSALGQDVYGYTF; CDR3nt: TGTGCCAGCAGCGCGCTAGGACAGGATGTCTATGGCTACACCTTC
abundance: NA; d_gene: TRBD1; v_gene: TRBV11-2; j_gene: TRBJ2-7; CDR3aa: CASSAGQGYEQYF; CDR3nt: TGTGCCAGCAGCGCCGGACAGGGGTACGAGCAGTACTTC
abundance: NA; d_gene: TRBD2; v_gene: TRBV4-1; j_gene: TRBJ2-1; CDR3aa: CASSGLAGGNEQFF; CDR3nt: TGCGCCAGCAGCGGGCTAGCGGGGGGGAATGAGCAGTTCTTC
abundance: NA; d_gene: NA; v_gene: TRBV11-1; j_gene: TRBJ1-4; CDR3aa: CASSEGRDVEKLFF; CDR3nt: TGTGCCAGCAGCGAGGGACGGGACGTGGAAAAACTGTTTTTT
abundance: NA; d_gene: NA; v_gene: TRBV6-5; j_gene: TRBJ2-1; CDR3aa: CASGGRNNEQFF; CDR3nt: TGTGCCAGTGGGGGCCGCAACAATGAGCAGTTCTTC
abundance: NA; d_gene: NA; v_gene: TRBV6-5; j_gene: TRBJ1-1; CDR3aa: CASSYLGDPNTEAFF; CDR3nt: TGTGCCAGCAGTTACCTAGGGGATCCGAACACTGAAGCTTTCTTT
abundance: once; d_gene: NA; v_gene: TRBV19; j_gene: TRBJ2-7; CDR3aa: CASSIRAYEQYF; CDR3nt: TGTGCCAGTAGTATTAGAGCCTACGAGCAGTACTTC
abundance: once; d_gene: TRBD2; v_gene: TRBV10-3; j_gene: TRBJ2-7; CDR3aa: CAISEGLAGYEQYF; CDR3nt: TGTGCCATCAGTGAGGGACTAGCGGGCTACGAGCAGTACTTC
abundance: NA; d_gene: TRBD2; v_gene: TRBV12-5; j_gene: TRBJ2-1; CDR3aa: CASASGGGNEQFF; CDR3nt: TGTGCTAGTGCTAGCGGGGGGGGTAATGAGCAGTTCTTC
abundance: NA; d_gene: NA; v_gene: TRBV23-1; j_gene: TRBJ2-2; CDR3aa: CASSPRQENTGELFF; CDR3nt: TGCGCCAGCAGCCCTCGACAGGAGAACACCGGGGAGCTGTTTTTT
abundance: once; d_gene: TRBD1; v_gene: TRBV4-1; j_gene: TRBJ2-7; CDR3aa: CASSQRGTGGYEQYF; CDR3nt: TGCGCCAGCAGCCAAAGGGGGACAGGGGGCTACGAGCAGTACTTC
abundance: NA; d_gene: NA; v_gene: TRBV27; j_gene: TRBJ1-4; CDR3aa: CASSSSGWLTNEKLFF; CDR3nt: TGTGCCAGCAGCTCATCAGGGTGGTTAACTAATGAAAAACTGTTTTTT
abundance: NA; d_gene: NA; v_gene: TRBV29-1; j_gene: TRBJ2-2; CDR3aa: CSVDGPPTGELFF; CDR3nt: TGCAGCGTTGATGGGCCCCCCACCGGGGAGCTGTTTTTT
abundance: NA; d_gene: TRBD2; v_gene: TRBV27; j_gene: TRBJ2-2; CDR3aa: CASSFGGTGELFF; CDR3nt: TGTGCCAGCAGTTTCGGGGGGACCGGGGAGCTGTTTTTT
abundance: NA; d_gene: TRBD2; v_gene: TRBV19; j_gene: TRBJ2-1; CDR3aa: CARHAGGTSYNEQFF; CDR3nt: TGTGCCAGACACGCGGGGGGGACATCCTACAATGAGCAGTTCTTC
abundance: NA; d_gene: NA; v_gene: TRBV11-3; j_gene: TRBJ2-7; CDR3aa: CASSSRGGAYEQYF; CDR3nt: TGTGCCAGCAGCTCCCGGGGTGGAGCCTACGAGCAGTACTTC
abundance: few; d_gene: TRBD2; v_gene: TRBV5-6; j_gene: TRBJ2-3; CDR3aa: CASSPWGAGGTRLVDTQYF; CDR3nt: TGTGCCAGCAGCCCGTGGGGAGCGGGGGGGACCCGATTGGTTGATACGCAGTATTTT
abundance: NA; d_gene: TRBD1; v_gene: TRBV7-6; j_gene: TRBJ2-7; CDR3aa: CASSLTTGGDLYF; CDR3nt: TGTGCCAGCAGCTTGACAACAGGGGGTGACCTGTACTTC
abundance: NA; d_gene: NA; v_gene: TRBV7-9; j_gene: TRBJ1-4; CDR3aa: CASSNLQGSNEKLFF; CDR3nt: TGTGCCAGCAGCAATCTTCAGGGTTCTAATGAAAAACTGTTTTTT
abundance: NA; d_gene: NA; v_gene: TRBV11-2; j_gene: TRBJ1-1; CDR3aa: CASSLGGLPEAFF; CDR3nt: TGTGCCAGCAGCTTAGGAGGGCTCCCTGAAGCTTTCTTT
abundance: NA; d_gene: TRBD1; v_gene: TRBV27; j_gene: TRBJ1-6; CDR3aa: CASTHSGTDSYNSPLHF; CDR3nt: TGTGCCAGCACCCACTCCGGGACAGACTCCTATAATTCACCCCTCCACTTT